This paragraph covers one TCR beta chain sequence. Its antigen is not known. The data originate from a study of T cell responses to AZD1222 COVID-19 vaccine. General study findings and limits: Reportedly, nearly half the spike-specific TCRs target unmutated variant regions.

This table comes from immunoSEQ multiplex PCR, and its TCRdb copy is limited to in-frame clones, with some not included. The repertoire consists of 150,000 or so clones, with less than 95% occurring once and the leading ten covering under 5%. The V end lost 5 bases, the J end lost 11 bases, and 16 bases lay between the germline ends. CDR1 is MDHEN, CDR2 SYDVKM, per germline. The CDR3 length is 13 residues. The rearrangement links TRBV28 to TRBJ1-5, with D hard to call. This TCR was sampled from an adult in good health. The specimen comprised peripheral blood, sampled on day 0 of AZD1222 vaccination. The CDR3 region is CASSLSRPEAQHF. CDR3 DNA sequence: TGTGCCAGCAGTCTCTCCCGCCCGGAGGCCCAGCATTTT.